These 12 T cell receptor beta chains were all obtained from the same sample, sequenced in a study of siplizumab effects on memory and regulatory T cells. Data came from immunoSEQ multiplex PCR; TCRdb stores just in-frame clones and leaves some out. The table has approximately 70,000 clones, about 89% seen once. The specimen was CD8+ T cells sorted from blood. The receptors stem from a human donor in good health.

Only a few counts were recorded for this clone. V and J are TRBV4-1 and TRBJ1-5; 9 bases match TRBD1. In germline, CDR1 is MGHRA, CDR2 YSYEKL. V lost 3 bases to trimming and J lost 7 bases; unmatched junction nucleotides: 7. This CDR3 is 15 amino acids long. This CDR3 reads CASSQDRGGEQPQHF. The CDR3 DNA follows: TGCGCCAGCAGCCAGGACAGGGGAGGGGAACAGCCCCAGCATTTT.

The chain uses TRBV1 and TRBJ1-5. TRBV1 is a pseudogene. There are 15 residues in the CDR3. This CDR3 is CTVEFGRLRYQPQHF. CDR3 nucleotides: TGCACCGTCGAGTTCGGGCGGCTCAGATATCAGCCCCAGCATTTT.

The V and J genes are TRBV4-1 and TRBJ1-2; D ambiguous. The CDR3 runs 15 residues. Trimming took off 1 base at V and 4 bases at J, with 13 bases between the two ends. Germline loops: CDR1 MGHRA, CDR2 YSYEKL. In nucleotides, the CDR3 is TGCGCCAGCAGCCAAGCCCCCGGGGTTGGCTATGGCTACACCTTC. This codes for CASSQAPGVGYGYTF.

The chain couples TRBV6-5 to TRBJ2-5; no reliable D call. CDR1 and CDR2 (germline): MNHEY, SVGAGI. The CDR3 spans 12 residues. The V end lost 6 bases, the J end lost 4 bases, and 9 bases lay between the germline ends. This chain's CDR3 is CASSPIGETQYF. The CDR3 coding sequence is TGTGCCAGCAGCCCTATCGGAGAGACCCAGTACTTC.

The CDR3 spells CASSYRTSEAYEQYF. CDR3 nucleotides: TGTGCCAGCAGCTACCGAACTAGCGAGGCCTACGAGCAGTACTTC. The chain recombines TRBV5-4 with TRBJ2-7; 7 bases match TRBD2. V was clipped by 3 bases and J by 2 bases; unmatched bases: 8. This CDR3 is built from 15 residues. CDR1 and CDR2 from the germline V gene are SGHNT and YYREEE (reference sequence).

CDR3 amino acids: CASRRQGDTGELFF. The DNA of the CDR3 is TGCGCCAGCAGACGACAGGGAGACACCGGGGAGCTGTTTTTT. V gene TRBV4-1 combines with J gene TRBJ2-2; TRBD1 agrees at 7 bases. The germline CDR1 and CDR2 sequences are MGHRA and YSYEKL. V lost 6 bases, J lost 3 bases, and 4 bases stayed unmatched. The CDR3 runs 14 residues.

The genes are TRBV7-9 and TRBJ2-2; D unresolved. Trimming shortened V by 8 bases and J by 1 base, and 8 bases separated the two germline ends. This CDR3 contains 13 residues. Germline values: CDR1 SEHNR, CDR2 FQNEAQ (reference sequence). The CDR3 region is CASDPGNTGELFF. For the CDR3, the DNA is TGTGCCAGCGACCCGGGGAACACCGGGGAGCTGTTTTTT.

The CDR3 nucleotides read TGTGCCAGCAGTCCGGATCCTCATGCTCGTGGGACCCAGTACTTC. Translated, it gives CASSPDPHARGTQYF. The chain has TRBV27 and TRBJ2-5; D remains unclear. Germline CDR1 reads MNHEY; CDR2 reads SMNVEV (reference sequence). V was cut by 5 bases and J by 7 bases, with 20 bases left in between. The CDR3 is 15 amino acids.

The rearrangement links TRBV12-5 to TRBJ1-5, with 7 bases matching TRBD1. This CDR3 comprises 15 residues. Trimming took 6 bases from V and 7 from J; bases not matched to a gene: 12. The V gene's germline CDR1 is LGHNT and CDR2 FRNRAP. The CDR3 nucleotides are TGTGCTAGTGGCCCGACAGGGACATCTGGACAGCCCCAGCATTTT. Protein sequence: CASGPTGTSGQPQHF.

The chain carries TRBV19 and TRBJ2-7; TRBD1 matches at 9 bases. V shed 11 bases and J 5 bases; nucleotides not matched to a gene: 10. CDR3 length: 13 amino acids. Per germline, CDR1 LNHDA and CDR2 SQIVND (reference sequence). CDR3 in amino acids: CASGAGTGNEQYF. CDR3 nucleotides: TGTGCCTCTGGGGCAGGGACAGGGAACGAGCAGTACTTC.

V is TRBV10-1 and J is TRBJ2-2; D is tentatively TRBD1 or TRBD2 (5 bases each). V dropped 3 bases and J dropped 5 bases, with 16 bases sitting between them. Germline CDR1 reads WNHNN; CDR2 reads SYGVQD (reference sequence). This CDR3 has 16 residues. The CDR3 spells CASSDGAAALTGELFF. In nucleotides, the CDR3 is TGCGCCAGCAGTGACGGGGCAGCGGCGTTAACCGGGGAGCTGTTTTTT.

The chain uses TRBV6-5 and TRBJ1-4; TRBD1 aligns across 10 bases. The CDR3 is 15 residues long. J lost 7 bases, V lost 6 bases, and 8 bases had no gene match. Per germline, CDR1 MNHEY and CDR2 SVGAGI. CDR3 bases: TGTGCCAGCAGCACCTGGGACAGGGGCGGTGAAAAACTGTTTTTT. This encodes CASSTWDRGGEKLFF.